Listed below are T cell receptor beta chains from one sample, sequenced in a study of blood T cell repertoires in COVID-19. Clones were sequenced by immunoSEQ multiplex PCR, and TCRdb holds only the in-frame ones, with some missing. The sample consists of hundreds of thousands of clones, 85% of them appearing once. The sample consisted of peripheral blood. Source of these receptors: a woman aged 18-29 years with acute or convalescent COVID-19. The CDR3 runs from the conserved cysteine through the conserved F or W. A D gene is named only where the DNA matches it firmly. A row's size may be missing; if present it is once, few, many or a size class.

d_call	clone_size	j_call	v_call	cdr3_nt	cdr3_aa
TRBD1	once	TRBJ1-6	TRBV2	TGTGCCAGCTCGGGGATAGGGGGCGCAAATTCACCCCTCCACTTT	CASSGIGGANSPLHF
TRBD2	NA	TRBJ2-3	TRBV9	TGTGCCAGCAGCGGGCTAGCGGATCTCACAGATACGCAGTATTTT	CASSGLADLTDTQYF
NA	NA	TRBJ2-7	TRBV5-1	TGCGCCAGCAGCTTGGACCCGGGTAACAACGGCGAGCAGTACTTC	CASSLDPGNNGEQYF
NA	NA	TRBJ2-7	TRBV19	TGTGCCAGTAGTATAACACCCGCCTACGAGCAGTACTTC	CASSITPAYEQYF
NA	NA	TRBJ2-7	TRBV9	TGTGCCAGCAGCGTAGGCCTAGCTCCTACGGGGGAGCAGTACTTC	CASSVGLAPTGEQYF
NA	NA	TRBJ2-5	TRBV3-1/TRBV3-2	TGTGCCAGCAGCCAATATGAAGAGACCCAGTACTTC	CASSQYEETQYF
NA	NA	TRBJ1-5	TRBV19	TGTGCCAGTAGTAACCACAGGACAAATCAGCCCCAGCATTTT	CASSNHRTNQPQHF
TRBD1	NA	TRBJ2-7	TRBV30	TGTGCCTGGAGTAAACACAGGGGTCAAGAGCAGTACTTC	CAWSKHRGQEQYF
TRBD1	NA	TRBJ2-7	TRBV6-1	TGTGCCAGCAGTGAAGCTTTACCGGGACAGGGTCACGAGCAGTACTTC	CASSEALPGQGHEQYF
NA	NA	TRBJ1-2	TRBV29-1	TGCAGCGTTTTCGCAGGGGATTACTATGGCTACACCTTC	CSVFAGDYYGYTF
TRBD1	NA	TRBJ2-3	TRBV24-1	TGTGCCATCAACAACAGGGGAACGGATACGCAGTATTTT	CAINNRGTDTQYF
NA	NA	TRBJ1-1	TRBV28	TGTGCCAGCAGTCTTACTTACGAGGGAACTGAAGCTTTCTTT	CASSLTYEGTEAFF
NA	NA	TRBJ1-1	TRBV6-1	TGTGCCAGCAGTGATGGAGTGAACACTGAAGCTTTCTTT	CASSDGVNTEAFF
NA	NA	TRBJ1-5	TRBV9	TGTGCCAGCAGTGAGGGGGACCTTAGGTTAGGCAATCAGCCCCAGCATTTT	CASSEGDLRLGNQPQHF
NA	NA	TRBJ1-6	TRBV5-6	TGTGCCAGCAGCTCATACTCTTCACCCCTCCACTTT	CASSSYSSPLHF
NA	once	TRBJ2-7	TRBV21-1	TGTGCCAGCAGCAGAAATACCGGGCTAGGAGGGGACTACGAGCAGTACTTC	CASSRNTGLGGDYEQYF
TRBD2	NA	TRBJ2-1	TRBV5-1	TGCGCCAGCAGCTATTCCCTAGCGGGGGCGTACAATGAGCAGTTCTTC	CASSYSLAGAYNEQFF
NA	NA	TRBJ1-5	TRBV6-1	TGTGCCAGCAGTGGCCCTTTGGGGGGGAATCAGCCCCAGCATTTT	CASSGPLGGNQPQHF
NA	NA	TRBJ2-3	TRBV7-3	TGTGCCAGCAGCTTAATGGGGGCTACCACAGATACGCAGTATTTT	CASSLMGATTDTQYF
TRBD2	NA	TRBJ2-2	TRBV5-5	TGTGCCAGCAGCCCCGGGACTAGCGGGAGGGGGGGCACCGGGGAGCTGTTTTTT	CASSPGTSGRGGTGELFF
TRBD2	many	TRBJ2-5	TRBV9	TGTGCCAGCAGCGCGACTAGCGGGAAAGAGACCCAGTACTTC	CASSATSGKETQYF
NA	NA	TRBJ2-1	TRBV12-5	TGTGCTAGTGGTTTGGTAGCGGTGGCCCGATACAATGAGCAGTTCTTC	CASGLVAVARYNEQFF
NA	NA	TRBJ2-1	TRBV7-9	TGTGCCAGCAGCGCCACAGGGAACTACAATGAGCAGTTCTTC	CASSATGNYNEQFF
NA	NA	TRBJ2-2	TRBV29-1	TGCAGCGTCGGGGGTACCGGGGAGCTGTTTTTT	CSVGGTGELFF
TRBD2	NA	TRBJ2-7	TRBV19	TGTGCCAGTAGTCCGGGACTAGCGGGAGTTGGGTACGAGCAGTACTTC	CASSPGLAGVGYEQYF
TRBD1	NA	TRBJ1-1	TRBV2	TGTGCCAGCAAATCGACAGGGACCACTGAAGCTTTCTTT	CASKSTGTTEAFF
NA	once	TRBJ2-1	TRBV12-5	TGTGCTAGTGGTTCCGAGACCATACAGCACGGCGATGAGCAGTTCTTC	CASGSETIQHGDEQFF
NA	NA	TRBJ2-7	TRBV28	TGTGCCAGCAACACGGACAGCCAGACCTACGAGCAGTACTTC	CASNTDSQTYEQYF
NA	NA	TRBJ2-1	TRBV15	TGTGCCACCAGCTCGGGACATAGGAGCTCCTACAATGAGCAGTTCTTC	CATSSGHRSSYNEQFF
TRBD1	NA	TRBJ2-7	TRBV28	TGTGCCAGAAAACAGGGGACCTACGAGCAGTACTTC	CARKQGTYEQYF
NA	NA	TRBJ2-5	TRBV5-1	TGCGCCAGCCGCAACTGGGACGGCCGGGGGGAGACCCAGTACTTC	CASRNWDGRGETQYF
NA	NA	TRBJ1-5	TRBV28	TGTGCCAGCAGTTTATACAGGGCAACCCAGCATTTT	CASSLYRATQHF
NA	few	TRBJ1-2	TRBV6-6	TGTGCCAGCAGTTACTCAGGAGCCTATGGCTACACCTTC	CASSYSGAYGYTF
NA	NA	TRBJ2-7	TRBV10-2	TGCGCCAGCTTGGACCCGGGGGTACCTCGTGAGGAGCAGTACTTC	CASLDPGVPREEQYF
NA	NA	TRBJ2-3	TRBV19	TGTGCCAGTAGCCCCCAGGGGTCAGGGGGCACAGATACGCAGTATTTT	CASSPQGSGGTDTQYF
NA	NA	TRBJ2-5	TRBV21-1	TGTGCCAGCAGCAAAAAGCGTCTAGCGGGAGAAGAGACCCAGTACTTC	CASSKKRLAGEETQYF
NA	NA	TRBJ1-1	TRBV6-1	TGTGCCAGCAGTGAACCCTCCCTGAACACTGAAGCTTTCTTT	CASSEPSLNTEAFF
TRBD1	NA	TRBJ1-3	TRBV15	TGTGCCACCAGCAGAACCGACAGGGGCAGTGGAAACACCATATATTTT	CATSRTDRGSGNTIYF
TRBD1	NA	TRBJ2-7	TRBV6-2/TRBV6-3	TGTGCCAGCAGTTACTCGGGGACAGTGGGCGGCGAGCAGTACTTC	CASSYSGTVGGEQYF
TRBD1	NA	TRBJ1-1	TRBV3-1/TRBV3-2	TGTGCCAGCAGCCAAGTTACCAGGGCTTCAAGGGGGCCTGAAGCTTTCTTT	CASSQVTRASRGPEAFF
NA	NA	TRBJ2-1	TRBV9	TGTGCCAGCAGCGTAGGGGACACGGGCGATGAGCAGTTCTTC	CASSVGDTGDEQFF
NA	NA	TRBJ1-1	TRBV7-2	TGTGCCAGCAGCTTTCACATCGCGAACACTGAAGCTTTCTTT	CASSFHIANTEAFF
TRBD1	few	TRBJ2-2	TRBV29-1	TGCAGCGTTGACCCGAACAGGGGCTCCGGGGAGCTGTTTTTT	CSVDPNRGSGELFF
NA	NA	TRBJ1-1	TRBV30	TGTGCCTGGAGTACTGGGGGCATGAACACTGAAGCTTTCTTT	CAWSTGGMNTEAFF
TRBD1	NA	TRBJ1-5	TRBV28	TGTGCCAGCAAAGAATTACAGGGGCGCAGATACAATCAGCCCCAGCATTTT	CASKELQGRRYNQPQHF
NA	NA	TRBJ1-3	TRBV21-1	TGTGCCAGCAGCAAAGTGGCGCCCGGGGGAAACACCATATATTTT	CASSKVAPGGNTIYF
TRBD2	NA	TRBJ2-3	TRBV5-4	TGTGCCAGCAGCCTCGACCGGAGCGGGGGGGGCTTGAGGGTAAATACGCAGTATTTT	CASSLDRSGGGLRVNTQYF
NA	NA	TRBJ2-3	TRBV6-5	TGTGCCAGCAGTTACTCGAACAGTTTAGATACGCAGTATTTT	CASSYSNSLDTQYF
TRBD1	NA	TRBJ1-3	TRBV4-1	TGCGCCAGCAGCCAAATCCGGCAGGGGGCAACCTCTGGAAACACCATATATTTT	CASSQIRQGATSGNTIYF
TRBD1	NA	TRBJ1-1	TRBV6-5	TGTGCCAGCAGAAGGGGACAGGGGTCTCCGGGAGTTTTCTTT	CASRRGQGSPGVFF
TRBD1	NA	TRBJ2-5	TRBV9	TGTGCCAGCAGCGTAGTCGGGACAGGACAAGAGACCCAGTACTTC	CASSVVGTGQETQYF
NA	NA	TRBJ1-5	TRBV6-5	TGTGCCAGCAGTTATCGGCAGGGCGGCAATCAGCCCCAGCATTTT	CASSYRQGGNQPQHF